A selection of T cell receptor delta chains follows, all from one sample in a study of gamma-delta T cells after stem cell transplantation. TCRdb re-processed the RT-PCR reads using CATT. The table records around 1,400 delta-chain clones, roughly 15% of them present only once. The sample comprised gamma-delta T cells. The receptors derive from a human donor. It is not recorded whose cells these are; they may come from a transplant donor. The CDR3 runs from the conserved cysteine through the conserved F or W. A D gene is named only where the DNA matches it firmly. Not every row has a clone size; where given, it reads once, few, many or a size class.

CDR3aa: CACDALTTDKLIF
CDR3nt: TGTGCCTGTGACGCCCTTACCACCGATAAACTCATCTTT
j_gene: TRDJ1
abundance: large
d_gene: .
v_gene: TRDV2

CDR3aa: CACDPTGGPSSWDTRQMFF
CDR3nt: TGTGCCTGTGACCCTACTGGGGGGCCCAGCTCCTGGGACACCCGACAGATGTTTTTC
j_gene: TRDJ3
abundance: few
d_gene: TRDD3
v_gene: TRDV2

CDR3aa: CACDALLGDPNTDKLIF
CDR3nt: TGTGCCTGTGACGCATTACTGGGGGACCCAAACACCGATAAACTCATCTTT
j_gene: TRDJ1
abundance: few
d_gene: TRDD3
v_gene: TRDV2

CDR3aa: CACDNLLGDPNTDKLIF
CDR3nt: TGTGCCTGTGACAATCTACTGGGGGATCCAAACACCGATAAACTCATCTTT
j_gene: TRDJ1
abundance: few
d_gene: TRDD3
v_gene: TRDV2

CDR3aa: CACDKLGGTDKLIF
CDR3nt: TGTGCCTGTGACAAACTGGGTGGAACCGATAAACTCATCTTT
j_gene: TRDJ1
abundance: .
d_gene: .
v_gene: TRDV2

CDR3aa: CACDSLLGSFQPLIF
CDR3nt: TGTGCCTGTGACTCCTTACTGGGGTCCTTCCAGCCACTCATCTTT
j_gene: TRDJ1
abundance: few
d_gene: .
v_gene: TRDV2

CDR3aa: CACDLLGDRFGKLIF
CDR3nt: TGTGCCTGTGACCTACTGGGGGATAGGTTCGGTAAGCTCATCTTT
j_gene: TRDJ1
abundance: few
d_gene: TRDD3
v_gene: TRDV2

CDR3aa: CACDTLLTRDTPTDKLIF
CDR3nt: TGTGCCTGTGACACCCTGCTTACTCGGGATACGCCCACCGATAAACTCATCTTT
j_gene: TRDJ1
abundance: large
d_gene: TRDD3
v_gene: TRDV2

CDR3aa: CALGDTPGILAWGNRQLIF
CDR3nt: TGTGCTCTTGGGGACACGCCGGGAATTTTAGCTTGGGGGAACCGGCAACTCATCTTT
j_gene: TRDJ1
abundance: .
d_gene: TRDD3
v_gene: TRDV1

CDR3aa: CALGDILGPPYTDKLIF
CDR3nt: TGTGCTCTTGGGGATATCCTGGGACCACCATACACCGATAAACTCATCTTT
j_gene: TRDJ1
abundance: .
d_gene: .
v_gene: TRDV1

CDR3aa: CALGELITWYWGISLSSDKLIF
CDR3nt: TGTGCTCTTGGGGAACTAATAACCTGGTACTGGGGGATAAGTCTTTCATCCGATAAACTCATCTTT
j_gene: TRDJ1
abundance: few
d_gene: TRDD3
v_gene: TRDV1

CDR3aa: CACEPLGYRADKLIF
CDR3nt: TGTGCCTGTGAACCCCTGGGGTACAGGGCCGATAAACTCATCTTT
j_gene: TRDJ1
abundance: large
d_gene: .
v_gene: TRDV2

CDR3aa: CACDSLLGTGRPDKLIF
CDR3nt: TGTGCCTGTGACAGCCTACTGGGGACCGGGCGGCCCGATAAACTCATCTTT
j_gene: TRDJ1
abundance: .
d_gene: TRDD3
v_gene: TRDV2

CDR3aa: CACDTLAGGFRPNTDKLIF
CDR3nt: TGTGCCTGTGACACCCTCGCGGGGGGATTTAGGCCTAACACCGATAAACTCATCTTT
j_gene: TRDJ1
abundance: medium-sized
d_gene: TRDD3
v_gene: TRDV2

CDR3aa: CACDPLGDTDKLIF
CDR3nt: TGTGCCTGTGACCCCCTGGGGGATACCGATAAACTCATCTTT
j_gene: TRDJ1
abundance: large
d_gene: TRDD3
v_gene: TRDV2

CDR3aa: CACDDLMGDPETDKLIF
CDR3nt: TGTGCCTGTGACGACCTCATGGGGGATCCCGAAACCGATAAACTCATCTTT
j_gene: TRDJ1
abundance: few
d_gene: TRDD3
v_gene: TRDV2

CDR3aa: CACDPLVVSADKLIF
CDR3nt: TGTGCCTGTGACCCCCTGGTCGTTTCCGCCGATAAACTCATCTTT
j_gene: TRDJ1
abundance: .
d_gene: .
v_gene: TRDV2

CDR3aa: CALGKPLRAGLYWGIGREYTDKLIF
CDR3nt: TGTGCTCTTGGGAAGCCCCTACGCGCTGGTCTTTACTGGGGGATAGGAAGAGAATACACCGATAAACTCATCTTT
j_gene: TRDJ1
abundance: medium-sized
d_gene: TRDD3
v_gene: TRDV1

CDR3aa: CARDTLVLGDTRALDTDKLIF
CDR3nt: TGTGCCCGTGACACCCTCGTACTGGGGGATACGAGGGCACTCGACACCGATAAACTCATCTTT
j_gene: TRDJ1
abundance: few
d_gene: TRDD3
v_gene: TRDV2

CDR3aa: CACDPVTLGDMYTDKLIF
CDR3nt: TGTGCCTGTGACCCCGTCACCTTGGGGGATATGTACACTGATAAACTCATCTTT
j_gene: TRDJ1
abundance: few
d_gene: TRDD3
v_gene: TRDV2

CDR3aa: CACDTVTGGYPDKLIF
CDR3nt: TGTGCCTGTGACACCGTTACTGGGGGATACCCCGATAAACTCATCTTT
j_gene: TRDJ1
abundance: few
d_gene: TRDD3
v_gene: TRDV2

CDR3aa: CACDTLSGYASDKLIF
CDR3nt: TGTGCCTGTGACACCTTATCCGGATACGCTAGTGATAAACTCATCTTT
j_gene: TRDJ1
abundance: medium-sized
d_gene: TRDD3
v_gene: TRDV2

CDR3aa: CALGVHLLTLGDSLTAQLFF
CDR3nt: TGTGCTCTTGGGGTCCACCTCCTAACCCTGGGGGATTCTTTGACAGCACAACTCTTCTTT
j_gene: TRDJ2
abundance: few
d_gene: TRDD3
v_gene: TRDV1

CDR3aa: CACDTVPPGDKVVTDKLIF
CDR3nt: TGTGCCTGTGACACCGTTCCCCCGGGGGATAAAGTTGTTACCGATAAACTCATCTTT
j_gene: TRDJ1
abundance: .
d_gene: TRDD3
v_gene: TRDV2

CDR3aa: CACDTVGGDTRLQLIF
CDR3nt: TGTGCCTGTGACACAGTTGGGGGGGATACGCGGTTACAGCTCATCTTT
j_gene: TRDJ1
abundance: .
d_gene: TRDD3
v_gene: TRDV2

CDR3aa: CACDGISYGGLGDSLTDKLIF
CDR3nt: TGTGCCTGTGACGGAATTTCCTACGGAGGACTGGGGGACTCCCTAACCGATAAACTCATCTTT
j_gene: TRDJ1
abundance: few
d_gene: TRDD3
v_gene: TRDV2

CDR3aa: CACDALGDKNDKLIF
CDR3nt: TGTGCCTGTGACGCGCTGGGGGATAAAAACGATAAACTCATCTTT
j_gene: TRDJ1
abundance: few
d_gene: TRDD3
v_gene: TRDV2

CDR3aa: CACDQTGGLLSWDTRQMFF
CDR3nt: TGTGCCTGTGACCAAACTGGGGGCCTCCTCTCCTGGGACACCCGACAGATGTTTTTC
j_gene: TRDJ3
abundance: .
d_gene: TRDD3
v_gene: TRDV2

CDR3aa: CALGERSYPWGREYTDKLIF
CDR3nt: TGTGCTCTTGGGGAACGTTCCTACCCCTGGGGGAGGGAGTACACCGATAAACTCATCTTT
j_gene: TRDJ1
abundance: .
d_gene: .
v_gene: TRDV1

CDR3aa: CACDTVGGYDVYTDKLIF
CDR3nt: TGTGCCTGTGACACCGTTGGGGGATACGATGTTTACACCGATAAACTCATCTTT
j_gene: TRDJ1
abundance: medium-sized
d_gene: TRDD3
v_gene: TRDV2

CDR3aa: CACDLTPPSGGYADKLIF
CDR3nt: TGTGCCTGTGACTTGACCCCCCCTTCTGGGGGATACGCCGATAAACTCATCTTT
j_gene: TRDJ1
abundance: large
d_gene: TRDD3
v_gene: TRDV2

CDR3aa: CACDSLRGYTDKLIF
CDR3nt: TGTGCCTGTGACAGCCTCAGGGGATACACCGATAAACTCATCTTT
j_gene: TRDJ1
abundance: medium-sized
d_gene: .
v_gene: TRDV2

CDR3aa: CACDTLLSLTGEETDKLIF
CDR3nt: TGTGCCTGTGACACCCTCCTAAGCCTTACTGGGGAAGAAACCGATAAACTCATCTTT
j_gene: TRDJ1
abundance: few
d_gene: TRDD3
v_gene: TRDV2

CDR3aa: CALGELVWSRGGGYPYTDKLIF
CDR3nt: TGTGCTCTTGGGGAACTAGTATGGTCGAGGGGAGGGGGATATCCCTACACCGATAAACTCATCTTT
j_gene: TRDJ1
abundance: .
d_gene: TRDD3
v_gene: TRDV1

CDR3aa: CACDLVGIGDKLIF
CDR3nt: TGTGCCTGTGACCTGGTTGGGATCGGGGATAAACTCATCTTT
j_gene: TRDJ1
abundance: few
d_gene: .
v_gene: TRDV2

CDR3aa: CACDTVLTHPQVLGDTADKLIF
CDR3nt: TGTGCCTGTGACACCGTTCTTACGCACCCCCAGGTACTGGGGGATACGGCCGATAAACTCATCTTT
j_gene: TRDJ1
abundance: medium-sized
d_gene: TRDD3
v_gene: TRDV2

CDR3aa: CACDAVERGEGTDKLIF
CDR3nt: TGTGCCTGTGACGCTGTGGAGCGAGGGGAGGGCACCGATAAACTCATCTTT
j_gene: TRDJ1
abundance: medium-sized
d_gene: .
v_gene: TRDV2

CDR3aa: CACDTLLGESSWDTRQMFF
CDR3nt: TGTGCCTGTGACACGTTACTGGGGGAGAGCTCCTGGGACACCCGACAGATGTTTTTC
j_gene: TRDJ3
abundance: medium-sized
d_gene: TRDD3
v_gene: TRDV2

CDR3aa: CACDTLEDTLGDKLIF
CDR3nt: TGTGCCTGTGACACGTTGGAGGATACTCTGGGCGATAAACTCATCTTT
j_gene: TRDJ1
abundance: few
d_gene: .
v_gene: TRDV2